A selection of T cell receptor beta chains follows, all from one sample in a study of tumor T cells in aggressive B-cell lymphoma. TCRdb's table, derived via immunoSEQ multiplex PCR, lists solely in-frame clones and lacks some. Of roughly 1,700 clones listed, approximately 95% are singletons. Sequencing was done on a sample of tumor tissue. All receptors come from an adult with diffuse large B cell lymphoma. The conserved cysteine and the conserved F or W are not part of the CDR3 here. Each record gives: J gene, V gene, CDR3 protein.

j_gene: TRBJ1-1; v_gene: TRBV4-1; CDR3aa: ASSQDPGMNTEAF
j_gene: TRBJ2-7; v_gene: TRBV7-6; CDR3aa: ASSLGAESSYEQY
j_gene: TRBJ2-7; v_gene: TRBV11-2; CDR3aa: ASSFSGTGGSEQY
j_gene: TRBJ1-1; v_gene: TRBV11-3; CDR3aa: ASSLEGADTEAF
j_gene: TRBJ2-5; v_gene: TRBV5-4; CDR3aa: ASSRDQETQY
j_gene: TRBJ2-7; v_gene: TRBV29-1; CDR3aa: SVEGASAREQY
j_gene: TRBJ2-4; v_gene: TRBV2; CDR3aa: ASSALPGIIIQY
j_gene: .; v_gene: TRBV7-2; CDR3aa: ASSYRTSGTSYEQY
j_gene: TRBJ2-2; v_gene: TRBV27; CDR3aa: ASRHHRENTGELF
j_gene: TRBJ2-1; v_gene: TRBV13; CDR3aa: ASSGEGTGVPEGDEQF
j_gene: TRBJ2-5; v_gene: TRBV9; CDR3aa: ASSERGGRAEETQY
j_gene: TRBJ2-7; v_gene: TRBV29-1; CDR3aa: SVANSYEQY
j_gene: TRBJ1-2; v_gene: TRBV19; CDR3aa: ASSIPLGATYFGYT
j_gene: TRBJ1-1; v_gene: TRBV9; CDR3aa: ASSVDPQVNTEAF
j_gene: TRBJ2-2; v_gene: TRBV21-1; CDR3aa: ASSKGRSGPHTYRANTGELF
j_gene: TRBJ2-6; v_gene: TRBV30; CDR3aa: AWRTQGSGANVLT
j_gene: TRBJ1-1; v_gene: TRBV9; CDR3aa: ASSPPRQGFMNTEAF
j_gene: TRBJ2-3; v_gene: TRBV7-8; CDR3aa: ASGLAGADTQY
j_gene: TRBJ2-7; v_gene: TRBV7-9; CDR3aa: ASSLADRPTYEQY
j_gene: TRBJ2-1; v_gene: TRBV21-1; CDR3aa: ASSKGGRVAGGYNEQF
j_gene: TRBJ2-2; v_gene: TRBV2; CDR3aa: ASSQSSPGELF
j_gene: TRBJ2-7; v_gene: TRBV5-5; CDR3aa: ASSLTGSYEQY
j_gene: TRBJ1-6; v_gene: TRBV30; CDR3aa: AWSASTGRNSPLH
j_gene: TRBJ2-1; v_gene: TRBV20-1; CDR3aa: SASRSNEQF
j_gene: TRBJ1-2; v_gene: TRBV7-6; CDR3aa: ASSPGGAPGYT
j_gene: TRBJ2-3; v_gene: TRBV6-5; CDR3aa: ASRYPGSTDTQY
j_gene: TRBJ1-3; v_gene: TRBV28; CDR3aa: ASSLLGVGNTIY
j_gene: TRBJ1-1; v_gene: TRBV7-9; CDR3aa: ASSPRGGGRTTEAF
j_gene: .; v_gene: TRBV11-3; CDR3aa: ASSLGGSYEQY
j_gene: TRBJ1-5; v_gene: TRBV9; CDR3aa: ASSVDGGPYQPQH
j_gene: TRBJ2-1; v_gene: TRBV2; CDR3aa: ASSRSGGSYNEQF
j_gene: TRBJ1-2; v_gene: TRBV18; CDR3aa: ASSPPGQPLYGYT
j_gene: TRBJ1-2; v_gene: TRBV6-1; CDR3aa: ASRSHGDIDYGYT
j_gene: TRBJ2-5; v_gene: TRBV5-5; CDR3aa: ASSLWVGTGEETQY
j_gene: TRBJ2-5; v_gene: TRBV23-1; CDR3aa: ASIKGPSGRRSQETQY
j_gene: TRBJ2-7; v_gene: TRBV18; CDR3aa: ASSPGTSFEQY
j_gene: TRBJ2-2; v_gene: TRBV6-6; CDR3aa: ANGGGGGTGELF